The rows below give T cell receptor beta chains drawn from one sample of a study of T cells in Graves' hyperthyroidism and ophthalmopathy. Using its own MiXCR run on the multiplex PCR reads, TCRdb lists one record per CDR3 protein. Of a few hundred thousand distinct CDR3 sequences listed, 15% to 19% are singletons. Material for sequencing was blood. The receptors come from a woman aged 18 to 35 with Graves' hyperthyroidism that later progressed to Graves' ophthalmopathy. Both conserved end residues are part of each CDR3. Each record gives: J gene, D gene, clone size, V gene, CDR3 protein, CDR3 DNA. D genes are given only for firm matches. Clone size, where shown, is once, few, many, or a class for clones that have expanded.

j_gene: TRBJ2-2; d_gene: NA; abundance: many; v_gene: TRBV2; CDR3aa: CASIEAYNTGELFF; CDR3nt: TGTGCCAGCATTGAGGCCTACAACACCGGGGAGCTGTTTTTT
j_gene: TRBJ1-5; d_gene: NA; abundance: many; v_gene: TRBV28; CDR3aa: CASSLAGPAYSNQPQHF; CDR3nt: TGTGCCAGCAGTTTGGCGGGGCCAGCATATAGCAATCAGCCCCAGCATTTT
j_gene: TRBJ1-5; d_gene: NA; abundance: many; v_gene: TRBV28; CDR3aa: CASSPGGSQPQHF; CDR3nt: TGTGCCAGCAGCCCCGGAGGGTCTCAGCCCCAGCATTTT
j_gene: TRBJ2-3; d_gene: TRBD1; abundance: once; v_gene: TRBV18; CDR3aa: CASSQGQVGTDTQYF; CDR3nt: TGTGCCAGCTCACAAGGACAGGTGGGGACAGATACGCAGTATTTT
j_gene: TRBJ1-1; d_gene: TRBD1; abundance: many; v_gene: TRBV6-2/TRBV6-3; CDR3aa: CASSRDRVMGEAFF; CDR3nt: TGTGCCAGCAGCAGGGACAGGGTAATGGGTGAAGCTTTCTTT
j_gene: TRBJ2-3; d_gene: TRBD1; abundance: NA; v_gene: TRBV10-2; CDR3aa: CASRGQGPSTDTQYF; CDR3nt: TGCGCCAGCAGGGGACAGGGACCTAGCACAGATACGCAGTATTTT
j_gene: TRBJ2-1; d_gene: TRBD1; abundance: many; v_gene: TRBV29-1; CDR3aa: CSVGTVSYNEQFF; CDR3nt: TGCAGCGTGGGGACAGTTTCCTACAATGAGCAGTTCTTC
j_gene: TRBJ2-7; d_gene: TRBD1; abundance: many; v_gene: TRBV18; CDR3aa: CASSRDRAYEQYF; CDR3nt: TGTGCCAGCTCACGGGACAGGGCCTACGAGCAGTACTTC
j_gene: TRBJ2-7; d_gene: TRBD1; abundance: many; v_gene: TRBV5-1; CDR3aa: CASSATTGVPYEQYF; CDR3nt: TGCGCCAGCAGCGCGACGACAGGGGTACCCTACGAGCAGTACTTC
j_gene: TRBJ2-3; d_gene: NA; abundance: NA; v_gene: TRBV7-2; CDR3aa: CASSLSPGTTDTQYF; CDR3nt: TGTGCCAGCAGCTTGTCGCCCGGGACCACAGATACGCAGTATTTT
j_gene: TRBJ1-2; d_gene: NA; abundance: NA; v_gene: TRBV28; CDR3aa: CASRLQGIVGYTF; CDR3nt: TGTGCCAGCAGGCTACAGGGAATAGTTGGCTACACCTTC
j_gene: TRBJ2-1; d_gene: NA; abundance: many; v_gene: TRBV28; CDR3aa: CASTGRGYNEQFF; CDR3nt: TGTGCCAGCACGGGGCGGGGCTACAATGAGCAGTTCTTC
j_gene: TRBJ2-7; d_gene: TRBD2; abundance: many; v_gene: TRBV11-2; CDR3aa: CASSLDSGTYEQYF; CDR3nt: TGTGCCAGCAGCTTGGATAGCGGGACTTACGAGCAGTACTTC
j_gene: TRBJ2-6; d_gene: NA; abundance: many; v_gene: TRBV6-1; CDR3aa: CASSEKGSGANVLTF; CDR3nt: TGTGCCAGCAGTGAGAAGGGCTCTGGGGCCAACGTCCTGACTTTC
j_gene: TRBJ1-5; d_gene: NA; abundance: many; v_gene: TRBV12-3/TRBV12-4; CDR3aa: CASSLDSSRHF; CDR3nt: TGTGCCAGCAGTTTAGATTCGAGTAGGCATTTT
j_gene: TRBJ1-5; d_gene: NA; abundance: NA; v_gene: TRBV6-1; CDR3aa: CASSSSGYGQPQHF; CDR3nt: TGTGCCAGCAGTTCGTCGGGGTATGGTCAGCCCCAGCATTTT
j_gene: TRBJ2-1; d_gene: TRBD2; abundance: NA; v_gene: TRBV28; CDR3aa: CAGSPMTSGKYNEQFF; CDR3nt: TGTGCCGGCAGTCCCATGACTAGCGGGAAGTACAATGAGCAGTTCTTC
j_gene: TRBJ2-2; d_gene: NA; abundance: NA; v_gene: TRBV7-9; CDR3aa: CASSLDGGQFNTGELFF; CDR3nt: TGTGCCAGCAGCTTAGACGGAGGACAATTCAACACCGGGGAGCTGTTTTTT
j_gene: TRBJ1-2; d_gene: TRBD1; abundance: NA; v_gene: TRBV27; CDR3aa: CASSTRQGHGYTF; CDR3nt: TGTGCCAGCAGTACCCGACAGGGCCATGGCTACACCTTC
j_gene: TRBJ2-7; d_gene: NA; abundance: many; v_gene: TRBV18; CDR3aa: CASSPRGTSYEQYF; CDR3nt: TGTGCCAGCTCACCACGGGGCACCTCCTACGAGCAGTACTTC
j_gene: TRBJ2-1; d_gene: TRBD2; abundance: NA; v_gene: TRBV27; CDR3aa: CASSFLAGGPREQFF; CDR3nt: TGTGCCAGCAGTTTCCTAGCGGGAGGGCCTAGGGAGCAGTTCTTC
j_gene: TRBJ1-1; d_gene: NA; abundance: many; v_gene: TRBV3-1; CDR3aa: CASSQARDGGNTEAFF; CDR3nt: TGTGCCAGCAGCCAAGCTCGGGACGGAGGGAACACTGAAGCTTTCTTT
j_gene: TRBJ2-2; d_gene: NA; abundance: many; v_gene: TRBV6-1; CDR3aa: CASSYSYTGELFF; CDR3nt: TGTGCCAGCAGTTATTCATACACCGGGGAGCTGTTTTTT
j_gene: TRBJ2-1; d_gene: TRBD2; abundance: NA; v_gene: TRBV7-9; CDR3aa: CASSLRTGGLAGGWNNEQFF; CDR3nt: TGTGCCAGCAGCTTAAGGACAGGGGGACTAGCGGGAGGGTGGAACAATGAGCAGTTCTTC
j_gene: TRBJ2-5; d_gene: TRBD2; abundance: few; v_gene: TRBV4-1; CDR3aa: CASSQVGREETQYF; CDR3nt: TGCGCCAGCAGCCAAGTCGGGAGGGAAGAGACCCAGTACTTC
j_gene: TRBJ1-5; d_gene: NA; abundance: many; v_gene: TRBV7-8; CDR3aa: CASSLGVEWSNQPQHF; CDR3nt: TGTGCCAGCAGCTTAGGGGTTGAGTGGAGCAATCAGCCCCAGCATTTT
j_gene: TRBJ2-1; d_gene: NA; abundance: few; v_gene: TRBV20-1; CDR3aa: CSASGGRTVYNEQFF; CDR3nt: TGCAGTGCTAGTGGAGGGAGGACTGTATACAATGAGCAGTTCTTC
j_gene: TRBJ2-1; d_gene: TRBD2; abundance: many; v_gene: TRBV5-1; CDR3aa: CASSSGTSSYNEQFF; CDR3nt: TGCGCCAGCAGCTCCGGGACTAGCTCCTACAATGAGCAGTTCTTC
j_gene: TRBJ2-2; d_gene: TRBD1; abundance: many; v_gene: TRBV27; CDR3aa: CASRSDRGELFF; CDR3nt: TGTGCCAGCAGATCTGACAGGGGGGAACTGTTTTTT
j_gene: TRBJ1-2; d_gene: TRBD1; abundance: NA; v_gene: TRBV4-1; CDR3aa: CASSQDQGQGGGYTF; CDR3nt: TGCGCCAGCAGCCAAGACCAGGGACAGGGTGGCGGCTACACCTTC
j_gene: TRBJ2-2; d_gene: NA; abundance: many; v_gene: TRBV27; CDR3aa: CASSLSKSSGELFF; CDR3nt: TGTGCCAGCAGTTTATCGAAGTCCAGTGGGGAGCTGTTTTTT
j_gene: TRBJ1-2; d_gene: NA; abundance: few; v_gene: TRBV30; CDR3aa: CAWSGTSLDVGYTF; CDR3nt: TGTGCCTGGAGTGGGACATCCCTCGACGTTGGCTACACCTTC
j_gene: TRBJ2-1; d_gene: TRBD2; abundance: many; v_gene: TRBV20-1; CDR3aa: CSALLPSGRGGEQFF; CDR3nt: TGCAGTGCTCTTCTTCCTAGCGGGAGGGGAGGTGAGCAGTTCTTC
j_gene: TRBJ2-5; d_gene: TRBD2; abundance: few; v_gene: TRBV6-2/TRBV6-3; CDR3aa: CASSSGLAGGPGETQYF; CDR3nt: TGTGCCAGCAGTTCTGGACTAGCGGGAGGGCCAGGGGAGACCCAGTACTTC
j_gene: TRBJ2-3; d_gene: NA; abundance: many; v_gene: TRBV29-1; CDR3aa: CSVEDRTRNTDTQYF; CDR3nt: TGCAGCGTTGAAGATCGGACCCGGAACACAGATACGCAGTATTTT
j_gene: TRBJ1-5; d_gene: NA; abundance: few; v_gene: TRBV12-3/TRBV12-4; CDR3aa: CASSQWTGNQPQHF; CDR3nt: TGTGCCAGCAGTCAATGGACGGGCAATCAGCCCCAGCATTTT
j_gene: TRBJ2-3; d_gene: NA; abundance: many; v_gene: TRBV29-1; CDR3aa: CSVEGGRLTDTQYF; CDR3nt: TGCAGCGTTGAAGGAGGGAGGCTCACAGATACGCAGTATTTT
j_gene: TRBJ2-1; d_gene: NA; abundance: many; v_gene: TRBV5-6; CDR3aa: CASSLFNRLSYNEQFF; CDR3nt: TGTGCCAGCAGCTTGTTTAACAGGCTTTCCTACAATGAGCAGTTCTTC
j_gene: TRBJ2-3; d_gene: TRBD2; abundance: many; v_gene: TRBV7-2; CDR3aa: CASSLASGRGGADTQYF; CDR3nt: TGTGCCAGCAGCTTAGCTAGCGGGAGAGGGGGCGCAGATACGCAGTATTTT
j_gene: TRBJ1-1; d_gene: TRBD1; abundance: many; v_gene: TRBV29-1; CDR3aa: CSAPTGANTEAFF; CDR3nt: TGCAGCGCCCCGACAGGGGCGAACACTGAAGCTTTCTTT
j_gene: TRBJ1-1; d_gene: TRBD1; abundance: NA; v_gene: TRBV27; CDR3aa: CASSSRTGRWTEAFF; CDR3nt: TGTGCCAGCAGTTCCCGGACAGGGAGGTGGACTGAAGCTTTCTTT
j_gene: TRBJ2-1; d_gene: TRBD2; abundance: many; v_gene: TRBV6-1; CDR3aa: CASMVMQREGYEQFF; CDR3nt: TGTGCCAGCATGGTTATGCAGCGGGAGGGCTATGAGCAGTTCTTC
j_gene: TRBJ2-3; d_gene: TRBD2; abundance: many; v_gene: TRBV2; CDR3aa: CATLRVLAVADTQYF; CDR3nt: TGTGCCACCCTGCGGGTACTAGCGGTAGCAGATACGCAGTATTTT
j_gene: TRBJ2-7; d_gene: TRBD2; abundance: few; v_gene: TRBV3-1; CDR3aa: CASSPGGLAGAFRPDEQYF; CDR3nt: TGTGCCAGCAGCCCTGGGGGACTAGCGGGAGCATTCCGTCCCGACGAGCAGTACTTC
j_gene: TRBJ2-5; d_gene: NA; abundance: NA; v_gene: TRBV14; CDR3aa: CASSQSLGSTETQYF; CDR3nt: TGTGCCAGCAGCCAATCTCTCGGGAGTACGGAGACCCAGTACTTC
j_gene: TRBJ2-1; d_gene: TRBD2; abundance: few; v_gene: TRBV6-5; CDR3aa: CASSYSAGGYNEQFF; CDR3nt: TGTGCCAGCAGTTACTCTGCGGGAGGCTACAATGAGCAGTTCTTC
j_gene: TRBJ2-1; d_gene: TRBD1; abundance: NA; v_gene: TRBV9; CDR3aa: CASTLGGTGFFGEQFF; CDR3nt: TGTGCCAGCACCCTAGGCGGGACAGGTTTCTTCGGTGAGCAGTTCTTC
j_gene: TRBJ1-2; d_gene: NA; abundance: few; v_gene: TRBV12-3/TRBV12-4; CDR3aa: CASSLTRTVTGIDYTF; CDR3nt: TGTGCCAGCAGTTTAACGCGGACGGTTACAGGGATTGACTACACCTTC
j_gene: TRBJ1-2; d_gene: NA; abundance: many; v_gene: TRBV6-1; CDR3aa: CASSSQPGGYTF; CDR3nt: TGTGCCAGCAGTAGTCAGCCTGGGGGCTACACCTTC
j_gene: TRBJ2-1; d_gene: TRBD1; abundance: many; v_gene: TRBV18; CDR3aa: CASSPAQGANYNEQFF; CDR3nt: TGTGCCAGCTCACCTGCACAGGGGGCTAACTACAATGAGCAGTTCTTC
j_gene: TRBJ2-7; d_gene: TRBD1; abundance: many; v_gene: TRBV5-6; CDR3aa: CASSLWTGGTYEQYF; CDR3nt: TGTGCCAGCAGCTTGTGGACAGGGGGGACCTACGAGCAGTACTTC
j_gene: TRBJ2-1; d_gene: TRBD2; abundance: many; v_gene: TRBV28; CDR3aa: CASSWALAGFVYNEQFF; CDR3nt: TGTGCCAGCAGTTGGGCACTAGCGGGATTTGTGTACAATGAGCAGTTCTTC
j_gene: TRBJ2-2; d_gene: TRBD2; abundance: NA; v_gene: TRBV19; CDR3aa: CASSSPMGLAGPFTGELFF; CDR3nt: TGTGCCAGTAGTTCCCCGATGGGACTAGCGGGACCGTTCACCGGGGAGCTGTTTTTT